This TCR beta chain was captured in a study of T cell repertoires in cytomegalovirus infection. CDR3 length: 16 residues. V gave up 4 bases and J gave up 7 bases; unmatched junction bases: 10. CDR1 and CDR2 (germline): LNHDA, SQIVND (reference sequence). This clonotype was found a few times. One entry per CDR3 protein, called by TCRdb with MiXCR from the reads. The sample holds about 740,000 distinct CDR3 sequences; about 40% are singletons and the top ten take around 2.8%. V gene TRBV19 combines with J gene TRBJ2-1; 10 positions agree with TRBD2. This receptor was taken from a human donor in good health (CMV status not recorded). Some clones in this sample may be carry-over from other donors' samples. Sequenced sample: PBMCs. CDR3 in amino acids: CASSKLAGGRINEQFF. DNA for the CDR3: TGTGCCAGTAGTAAGTTAGCGGGAGGAAGAATAAATGAGCAGTTCTTC.